The 31 T cell receptor beta chains given below trace back to one sample, sequenced in a study of cytomegalovirus exposure and HLA in healthy donors. The primer mix had 60 Vbeta and 13 Jbeta primers. Data came from immunoSEQ multiplex PCR; TCRdb stores just in-frame clones and leaves some out. This sample has roughly 150,000 clones, with 82% found just once. The sequencing sample was made of PBMCs. The receptor source for this set is a girl aged 2-10 years in good health and CMV-seropositive.

This chain links TRBV4-1 with TRBJ2-5, with 7 bases aligning to TRBD2. This CDR3 has 15 residues. Germline-derived CDR1 and CDR2 are MGHRA and YSYEKL. The V and J ends lost 4 bases and 5 bases, in that order; junction bases with no gene match: 10. CDR3 protein: CASSLGAGPGETQYF. The DNA of the CDR3 is TGCGCCAGCAGCCTTGGAGCGGGACCGGGGGAGACCCAGTACTTC.

This clone appeared a few times. The rearrangement joins TRBV9 to TRBJ2-1, with 11 bases aligning to TRBD1. The trim removed 4 bases at V and 5 bases at J, leaving 8 bases unmatched. CDR3 length equals 16 residues. Germline V lookup: CDR1 SGDLS, CDR2 YYNGEE. The CDR3 nucleotides are TGTGCCAGCAGCCTCCTGGGGGGACAGGGGGACAATGAGCAGTTCTTC. Translated: CASSLLGGQGDNEQFF. The full variable domain, rest sourced from reference TRBV9 and TRBJ2-1, is DSGVTQTPKHLITATGQRVTLRCSPRSGDLSVYWYQQSLDQGLQFLIQYYNGEERAKGNILERFSAQQFPDLHSELNLSSLELGDSALYFCASSLLGGQGDNEQFFGPGTRLTVL.

In its sample, this clone was seen once. V gene TRBV14 combines with J gene TRBJ2-1; 8 bases map to TRBD2. V lost 1 base to trimming and J lost 7 bases; unmatched junction nucleotides: 12. This CDR3 has 17 residues. Germline CDR1 is SGHDN and CDR2 is FVKESK. The CDR3 DNA reads TGTGCCAGCAGCCAAGCCCTTAGCGGGGCGCCAGGAAATGAGCAGTTCTTC. Protein sequence: CASSQALSGAPGNEQFF. The whole variable domain, filled in from reference TRBV14 and TRBJ2-1, reads EAGVTQFPSHSVIEKGQTVTLRCDPISGHDNLYWYRRVMGKEIKFLLHFVKESKQDESGMPNNRFLAERTGGTYSTLKVQPAELEDSGVYFCASSQALSGAPGNEQFFGPGTRLTVL.

This clone showed up just once. V gene TRBV28 combines with J gene TRBJ2-3, with a tentative D call TRBD2 (6 bases). The V end was cut by 3 bases, the J end by 2 bases, with 21 bases between. The germline CDR1 and CDR2 sequences are MDHEN and SYDVKM. This CDR3 is 18 amino acids long. This chain's CDR3 is CASSLSWGLARITDTQYF. The CDR3 DNA reads as TGTGCCAGCAGTTTGTCCTGGGGACTTGCCCGCATCACAGATACGCAGTATTTT.

V gene TRBV10-3 combines with J gene TRBJ2-1, with D maybe TRBD1 (6 bases). The CDR3 contains 16 residues. The germline V and J ends were trimmed by 2 bases and 6 bases, with 17 bases remaining between them. Germline lookup yields CDR1 ENHRY and CDR2 SYGVKD. The CDR3 region is CAISEGEGGRGNEQFF. The CDR3 DNA reads TGTGCCATCAGTGAGGGGGAAGGGGGTAGAGGCAATGAGCAGTTCTTC.

The J gene is TRBJ2-5, the V gene TRBV5-1; D might be TRBD1 (6 bases). Judging by the DNA end, TRBJ2-7 fits better; the J call may be wrong. Germline CDR1 is SGHRS and CDR2 is YFSETQ. The CDR3 length is 14 residues. CDR3 loop: CASSIRQAIDEQYF. The CDR3 nucleotides read TGCGCCAGCAGCATCCGACAGGCCATCGACGAGCAGTACTTC.

The rearrangement uses TRBV30 and TRBJ1-6, with D possibly TRBD1 on 6 matching bases. This CDR3 has 13 residues. Per the germline V gene, CDR1 is GTSNPN and CDR2 is SVGIG (reference sequence). V was cut by 6 bases and J by 5 bases, with 11 bases left in between. For the CDR3, the DNA is TGTGCCTGCCCGGGACATAATAATTCACCCCTCCACTTT. This codes for CACPGHNNSPLHF.

About this clone itself: The same CDR3 also results from other DNA sequences found in this sample. This chain links TRBV6-1 with TRBJ1-1; 7 bases map to TRBD1. After removal of 2 bases from V and 1 base from J, the junction contained 1 base not matched to a gene. The CDR3 extends over 14 amino acids. Germline V gives CDR1 MNHNS, CDR2 SASEGT. The CDR3 bases are TGTGCCAGCAGTGAAACAGGGGAGAACACTGAAGCTTTCTTT. As protein: CASSETGENTEAFF.

The chain couples TRBV6-4 to TRBJ2-1; 11 positions agree with TRBD1. V lost 3 bases, J lost 9 bases, and 7 bases stayed unmatched. CDR3 length equals 15 residues. Germline CDR1 is MRHNA and CDR2 is SNTAGT. CDR3 sequence reads: CASSETGQGVGEQFF. The CDR3 DNA sequence: TGTGCCAGCAGTGAAACGGGACAGGGGGTCGGTGAGCAGTTCTTC.

The CDR3 is CAWGQGAGELFF. The CDR3 DNA follows: TGTGCCTGGGGACAGGGGGCCGGGGAGCTGTTTTTT. The V gene is TRBV30, the J gene TRBJ2-2, with 10 bases aligning to TRBD1. Germline CDR1 and CDR2: GTSNPN and SVGIG (reference sequence). CDR3 length equals 12 residues. The junction had 0 bases not matched to a gene; V was cut back by 5 bases and J by 6 bases.

This clone has just a few counts. V usage is TRBV6-1 and J usage is TRBJ2-7, with 7 bases fitting TRBD2. J was trimmed by 2 bases and V by 1 base; bases with no gene match: 5. CDR3 size: 15 residues. Germline loops: CDR1 MNHNS, CDR2 SASEGT. CDR3 region: CASSEDPTSPYEQYF. DNA of the CDR3: TGTGCCAGCAGTGAAGACCCGACTAGCCCCTACGAGCAGTACTTC.

The chain employs TRBV5-1 and TRBJ2-7; D call uncertain. The CDR3 is 11 residues long. In germline, CDR1 is SGHRS, CDR2 YFSETQ. The germline V and J ends were trimmed by 6 bases and 5 bases, with 9 bases remaining between them. This chain's CDR3 is CASNLDHEQYF. In DNA, the CDR3 is TGCGCCAGCAACCTAGACCACGAGCAGTACTTC.

The chain employs TRBV9 and TRBJ2-2, with D unclear. V gave up 5 bases and J gave up 4 bases, with 18 bases separating them. This CDR3 has 16 residues. Germline CDR1 SGDLS, CDR2 YYNGEE. The CDR3 DNA follows: TGTGCCAGCAGTGCCGTAGTGAGAGGCAGCACCGGGGAGCTGTTTTTT. It codes for CASSAVVRGSTGELFF. Together with reference TRBV9 and TRBJ2-2, the CDR3 gives the full variable domain: DSGVTQTPKHLITATGQRVTLRCSPRSGDLSVYWYQQSLDQGLQFLIQYYNGEERAKGNILERFSAQQFPDLHSELNLSSLELGDSALYFCASSAVVRGSTGELFFGEGSRLTVL.

The chain recombines TRBV9 with TRBJ2-5, with 7 bases fitting TRBD1. The CDR3 has 15 residues. Germline lookup yields CDR1 SGDLS and CDR2 YYNGEE. Trimming at V came to 1 base and at J to 0 bases, leaving 3 bases not matched to a gene. CDR3 loop: CASSVRGQYQETQYF. The CDR3 coding sequence is TGTGCCAGCAGCGTAAGGGGACAGTACCAAGAGACCCAGTACTTC. The full variable domain, rest sourced from reference TRBV9 and TRBJ2-5, is DSGVTQTPKHLITATGQRVTLRCSPRSGDLSVYWYQQSLDQGLQFLIQYYNGEERAKGNILERFSAQQFPDLHSELNLSSLELGDSALYFCASSVRGQYQETQYFGPGTRLLVL.

V usage is TRBV29-1 and J usage is TRBJ2-2; 9 positions agree with TRBD1. The CDR3 is 12 amino acids. Germline CDR1 and CDR2: SQVTM and ANQGSEA. Trimming at V came to 7 bases and at J to 5 bases, leaving 2 bases not matched to a gene. CDR3 region: CSGGTGTGELFF. For the CDR3, the DNA is TGCAGCGGGGGGACAGGGACCGGGGAGCTGTTTTTT.

This chain joins TRBV28 and TRBJ1-1; weak D call: TRBD1 (6 bases). CDR3 length: 11 residues. In germline, CDR1 is MDHEN, CDR2 SYDVKM. V was clipped by 8 bases and J by 7 bases, with 11 bases between them. CDR3 amino acids: CASGLTGEAFF. The DNA for the CDR3 is TGTGCCAGCGGACTGACAGGTGAAGCTTTCTTT.

J is TRBJ1-1 and V is TRBV28; 9 bases fit TRBD1. With 8 bases clipped from V and 5 bases from J, the junction kept 9 bases outside the gene matches. The CDR3 is 14 amino acids. Germline V gene lookup returns CDR1 MDHEN and CDR2 SYDVKM. DNA of the CDR3: TGTGCCAGCGGACGGACAGGGGCGCGGACTGAAGCTTTCTTT. This codes for CASGRTGARTEAFF.

The chain employs TRBV9 and TRBJ2-1, with 8 bases lining up with TRBD2. This CDR3 contains 14 residues. Germline V gene data show CDR1 as SGDLS and CDR2 as YYNGEE. Losses at the gene ends were 3 bases for V and 10 bases for J; bases not matched to a gene: 9. This CDR3 reads CASSGEESGSEQFF. CDR3 nucleotide sequence: TGTGCCAGCAGCGGGGAAGAAAGCGGGAGCGAGCAGTTCTTC.

This clone was seen just once. The genes are TRBV19 and TRBJ1-2; TRBD1 is a possible D gene (6 bases). The CDR3 totals 13 residues. The germline CDR1 and CDR2 sequences are LNHDA and SQIVND (reference sequence). The ends were cut back, 3 bases at V and 8 bases at J, with 13 bases in the middle. Written as DNA, the CDR3 is TGTGCCAGTAGTATGCTCACAGGGTACGGCTACACCTTC. Translated: CASSMLTGYGYTF.

This rearrangement joins TRBV5-1 to TRBJ2-5; 12 bases are shared with TRBD2. The CDR3 length is 17 residues. Germline V CDR1 and CDR2: SGHRS, YFSETQ. V was pared by 0 bases and J by 5 bases, with 8 bases of the junction left unmatched. This chain's CDR3 is CASSLVTSGSGGETQYF. DNA of the CDR3: TGCGCCAGCAGCTTGGTGACTAGCGGGAGCGGCGGTGAGACCCAGTACTTC.

This sequence joins TRBV4-1 and TRBJ2-7, with D tentatively TRBD2 (6 bases). There are 15 residues in the CDR3. With 0 bases removed from V and 1 base from J, the gap between germline ends came to 10 bases. Germline loops: CDR1 MGHRA, CDR2 YSYEKL. The CDR3 sequence is CASSQETGVSYEQYF. CDR3 sequence (DNA): TGCGCCAGCAGCCAAGAGACGGGAGTGTCCTACGAGCAGTACTTC.

The chain employs TRBV4-2 and TRBJ1-3; D is undetermined. Looked up from germline, CDR1 is LGHNA and CDR2 is YNFKEQ. V lost 1 base and J 0 bases, leaving 13 bases between the germline ends. This CDR3 has 17 residues. The CDR3 spells CASSQGLVRFSGNTIYF. For the CDR3, the DNA is TGTGCCAGCAGCCAAGGTCTAGTCCGTTTCTCTGGAAACACCATATATTTT.

This clone was found once. J is TRBJ1-2 and V is TRBV4-1, with D tentatively TRBD1 (5 bases). This CDR3 region has 13 residues. Germline CDR1 is MGHRA and CDR2 is YSYEKL. The germline V and J ends were trimmed by 0 bases and 8 bases, with 10 bases remaining between them. CDR3 DNA sequence: TGCGCCAGCAGCCAAGATTTGGGGGGAGGCTACACCTTC. This gives the protein CASSQDLGGGYTF.

The chain couples TRBV28 to TRBJ1-1; no firm D call. The germline CDR1 and CDR2 sequences are MDHEN and SYDVKM. V shed 3 bases and J shed 7 bases, with 3 bases lying between them. This CDR3 comprises 10 residues. This CDR3 is CASSFIEAFF. Written as DNA, the CDR3 is TGTGCCAGCAGTTTCATTGAAGCTTTCTTT.

This sequence joins TRBV29-1 and TRBJ1-2; TRBD1 matches at 9 bases. Per germline, CDR1 SQVTM and CDR2 ANQGSEA. V shed 6 bases, J shed 7 bases, and the junction held 3 bases outside the gene matches. The CDR3 extends over 11 amino acids. In DNA form, the CDR3 reads TGCAGCGTGGGGACAGGGTCTGGCTACACCTTC. It is translated as CSVGTGSGYTF.

V and J are TRBV30 and TRBJ1-6; D unclear. The V end was cut by 3 bases, the J end by 7 bases, with 16 bases between. Germline values: CDR1 GTSNPN, CDR2 SVGIG (reference sequence). The CDR3 is made up of 15 amino acids. The CDR3 loop is CAWRPETAVNSPLHF. CDR3 in DNA: TGTGCCTGGAGACCTGAAACAGCCGTAAATTCACCCCTCCACTTT.

This chain joins TRBV7-6 and TRBJ2-5; D remains ambiguous. The germline gives CDR1 SGHVS, CDR2 FNYEAQ. The CDR3 runs 12 residues. V gave up 0 bases and J gave up 5 bases, with 4 bases separating them. The CDR3 bases are TGTGCCAGCAGCTTAGCCGGGGAGACCCAGTACTTC. Translated: CASSLAGETQYF.

This clone was detected only a few times. The gene calls are TRBV6-1 and TRBJ2-1; D perhaps matches TRBD2 (6 bases). The CDR3 length is 14 residues. Trimming stripped 5 bases from V and 4 bases from J, with 12 bases between. Germline V gives CDR1 MNHNS, CDR2 SASEGT. The CDR3 DNA reads as TGTGCCAGCAGTTCCGGGGGTGGGTACAATGAGCAGTTCTTC. Translation gives CASSSGGGYNEQFF.

The gene calls are TRBV2 and TRBJ2-5, with D hard to call. CDR1 and CDR2 from the germline V gene are SNHLY and FYNNEI. The CDR3 consists of 14 residues. V was shortened by 2 bases and J by 5 bases, with 12 bases between the two germline ends. The CDR3 DNA reads TGTGCCAGCAGTGAATCGGTTGCGGTGGAGACCCAGTACTTC. It encodes CASSESVAVETQYF.

The V and J genes are TRBV11-1 and TRBJ1-4, with D possibly TRBD1 on 5 matching bases. Germline loops: CDR1 SGHAT, CDR2 FQDESV (reference sequence). This CDR3 has 16 residues. Deletions cut 1 base from V and 5 bases from J, with 14 bases between. The CDR3 here is CASSLGATDTNEKLFF. The CDR3 nucleotides are TGTGCCAGCAGCTTAGGGGCGACGGACACAAATGAAAAACTGTTTTTT.

The CDR3 sequence is CSVAGRNTEAFF. The DNA of the CDR3 is TGCAGCGTTGCTGGGCGAAACACTGAAGCTTTCTTT. This chain joins TRBV29-1 and TRBJ1-1; unclear D gene. This CDR3 region has 12 residues. Germline values: CDR1 SQVTM, CDR2 ANQGSEA. Trimming removed 4 bases from V and 2 bases from J, with 8 bases in between.